This T cell receptor beta chain was captured by sequencing in a study of blood T cell repertoires in COVID-19. Study context: The analysed material was cDNA or gDNA that came from T cells, B-cell-depleted T cells, or PBMCs.

Germline CDR1 LNHDA, CDR2 SQIVND (reference sequence). Trimming cost V 4 bases and J 6 bases; bases outside gene matches: 4. This CDR3 is 15 amino acids long. As originally analysed: Amplifying reference gene primers gave estimates of nucleated cell counts. This table comes from immunoSEQ multiplex PCR, and its TCRdb copy is limited to in-frame clones, with some not included. The V and J calls and clone size are taken from that table; D and trimming were inferred from the DNA. The data show about 16,000 clones, about 89% seen once. J is TRBJ2-1 and V is TRBV19, with 12 nucleotides matching TRBD1. This TCR came from a man older than 75 with acute or convalescent COVID-19. The sample comprised peripheral blood. CDR3 nucleotide sequence: TGTGCCAGTAGTACGGGACAGGGGGCGTCCAATGAGCAGTTCTTC. This translates into CASSTGQGASNEQFF.